Presented here are 3 T cell receptor beta chains from one specimen sequenced in a study of blood T cell repertoires in COVID-19 (dated by TCRdb to the early 2020s). The receptor library was made with the immunoSEQ multiplex PCR assay. Imported from immuneACCESS, the table was reduced by TCRdb to in-frame sequences with V and J called. These copies leave out some clones; in studies compared against another copy, an unresolved V gene accounts for under half, and the cause of the remainder is not known. In this sample the table shows hundreds of thousands of clones, 90% of which occur a single time. The ten largest account for roughly 1.6% of the sample. The material sequenced was PBMCs or T cells enriched from blood (not recorded which). Receptor source: a woman younger than 30 with acute COVID-19.

The chain joins TRBV11-2 to TRBJ2-3; perhaps TRBD2 as D (5 bases). Germline CDR1 SGHAT, CDR2 FQNNGV. Between the trimmed V and J ends, which lost 9 bases and 6 bases, there was a span of 13 bases. The CDR3 loop spans 12 amino acids. The CDR3 here is CASIRSGDTQYF. The DNA of the CDR3 is TGTGCCAGTATACGGTCGGGGGATACGCAGTATTTT.

This clone was detected a few times. The chain carries TRBV13 and TRBJ2-3, with 8 nucleotides matching TRBD2. CDR1 PRHDT and CDR2 FYEKMQ come from the germline V gene (reference sequence). The CDR3 loop spans 13 amino acids. V shed 8 bases, J shed 6 bases, and the junction held 7 bases outside the gene matches. The CDR3 loop is CASGAGVGDTQYF. CDR3 DNA: TGTGCCAGCGGAGCGGGAGTGGGGGATACGCAGTATTTT. Together with reference TRBV13 and TRBJ2-3, the CDR3 gives the full variable domain: AAGVIQSPRHLIKEKRETATLKCYPIPRHDTVYWYQQGPGQDPQFLISFYEKMQSDKGSIPDRFSAQQFSDYHSELNMSSLELGDSALYFCASGAGVGDTQYFGPGTRLTVL.

The chain uses TRBV5-1 and TRBJ2-7; 11 nucleotides match TRBD2. The CDR3 contains 15 residues. J was trimmed by 2 bases and V by 3 bases; bases with no gene match: 4. Germline CDR1 reads SGHRS; CDR2 reads YFSETQ. CDR3 coding DNA: TGCGCCAGCAGCTCGGGGACTAGCGGCGCCTACGAGCAGTACTTC. Protein sequence: CASSSGTSGAYEQYF.